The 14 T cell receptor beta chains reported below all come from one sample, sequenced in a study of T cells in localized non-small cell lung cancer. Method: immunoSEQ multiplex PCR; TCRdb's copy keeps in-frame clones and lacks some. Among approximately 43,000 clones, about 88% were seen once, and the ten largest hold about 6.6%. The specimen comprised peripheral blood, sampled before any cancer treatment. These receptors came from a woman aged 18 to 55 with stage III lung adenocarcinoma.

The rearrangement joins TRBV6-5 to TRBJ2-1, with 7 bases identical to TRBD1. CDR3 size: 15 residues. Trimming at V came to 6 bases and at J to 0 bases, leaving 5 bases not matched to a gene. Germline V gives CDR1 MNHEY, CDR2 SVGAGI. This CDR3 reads CASSLRDSSYNEQFF. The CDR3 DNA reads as TGTGCCAGCAGCCTCCGGGACAGCTCCTACAATGAGCAGTTCTTC.

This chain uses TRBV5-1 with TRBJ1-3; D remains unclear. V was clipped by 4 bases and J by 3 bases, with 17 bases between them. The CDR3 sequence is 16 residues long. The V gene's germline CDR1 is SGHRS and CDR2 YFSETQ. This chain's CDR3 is CASSLSLGLNGNTIYF. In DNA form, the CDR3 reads TGCGCCAGCAGCCTCAGTTTAGGTCTCAATGGAAACACCATATATTTT.

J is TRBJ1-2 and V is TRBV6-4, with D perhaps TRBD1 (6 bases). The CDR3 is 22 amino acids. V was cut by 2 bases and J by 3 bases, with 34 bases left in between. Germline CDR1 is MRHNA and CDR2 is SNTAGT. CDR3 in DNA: TGTGCCAGCAGTGACAAGCGTCGTCTCGCGAGACAGGCAGTATGTTCTCACTATGGCTACACCTTC. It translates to CASSDKRRLARQAVCSHYGYTF.

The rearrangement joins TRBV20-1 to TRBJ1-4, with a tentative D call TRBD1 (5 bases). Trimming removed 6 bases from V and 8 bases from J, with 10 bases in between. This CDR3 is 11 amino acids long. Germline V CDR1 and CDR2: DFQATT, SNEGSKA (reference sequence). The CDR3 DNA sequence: TGCAGTGCGGGCGGGGGGGAAAAACTGTTTTTT. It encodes CSAGGGEKLFF.

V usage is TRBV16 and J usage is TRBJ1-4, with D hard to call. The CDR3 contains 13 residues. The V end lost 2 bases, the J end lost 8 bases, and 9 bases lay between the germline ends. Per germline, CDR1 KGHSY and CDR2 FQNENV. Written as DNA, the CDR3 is TGTGCCAGCAGCCAAGGCAGGACCGAAAAACTGTTTTTT. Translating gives CASSQGRTEKLFF.

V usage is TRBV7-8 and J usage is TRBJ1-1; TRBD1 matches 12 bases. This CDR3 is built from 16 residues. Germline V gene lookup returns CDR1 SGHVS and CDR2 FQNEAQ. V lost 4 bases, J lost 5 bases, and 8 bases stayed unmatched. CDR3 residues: CASSSGRDRGRTEAFF. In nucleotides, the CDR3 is TGTGCCAGCAGCTCGGGCAGGGACAGGGGGCGGACTGAAGCTTTCTTT.

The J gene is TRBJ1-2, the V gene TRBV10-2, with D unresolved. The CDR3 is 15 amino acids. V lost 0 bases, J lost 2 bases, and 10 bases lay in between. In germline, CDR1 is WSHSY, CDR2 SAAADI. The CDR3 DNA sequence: TGCGCCAGCAGTGAGTCGATGACGGAGAACTATGGCTACACCTTC. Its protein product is CASSESMTENYGYTF.

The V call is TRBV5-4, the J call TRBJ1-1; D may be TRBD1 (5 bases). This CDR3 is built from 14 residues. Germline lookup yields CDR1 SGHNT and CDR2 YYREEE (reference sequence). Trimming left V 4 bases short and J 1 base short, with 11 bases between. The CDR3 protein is CASSPDGGNTEAFF. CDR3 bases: TGTGCCAGCAGCCCGGACGGGGGGAACACTGAAGCTTTCTTT.

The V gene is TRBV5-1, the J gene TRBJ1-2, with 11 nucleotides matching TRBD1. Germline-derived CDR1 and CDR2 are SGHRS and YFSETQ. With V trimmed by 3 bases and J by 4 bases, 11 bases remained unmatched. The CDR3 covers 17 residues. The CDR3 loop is CASSSGGTGGGGYGYTF. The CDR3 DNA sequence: TGCGCCAGCAGCTCAGGAGGGACAGGGGGAGGAGGCTATGGCTACACCTTC.

The CDR3 reads CASSLSGLALHNEQFF. The CDR3 coding sequence is TGTGCCAGCAGCTTATCCGGACTAGCTTTACACAATGAGCAGTTCTTC. This chain connects TRBV11-2 to TRBJ2-1; 8 bases line up with TRBD2. Germline V gene lookup returns CDR1 SGHAT and CDR2 FQNNGV. There are 16 residues in the CDR3. The junction had 8 bases not matched to a gene; V was cut back by 2 bases and J by 5 bases.

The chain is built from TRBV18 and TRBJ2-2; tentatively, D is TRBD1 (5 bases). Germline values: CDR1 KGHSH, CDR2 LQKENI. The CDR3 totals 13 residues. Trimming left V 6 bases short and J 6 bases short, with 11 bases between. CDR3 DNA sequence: TGTGCCAGCTCTCCCAGGGATGCCGGGGAGCTGTTTTTT. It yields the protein CASSPRDAGELFF.

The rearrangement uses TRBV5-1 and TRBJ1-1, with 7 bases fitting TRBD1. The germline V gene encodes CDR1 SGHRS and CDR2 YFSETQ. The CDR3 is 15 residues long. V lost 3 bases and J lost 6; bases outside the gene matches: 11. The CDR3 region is CASSSQGGWDAEAFF. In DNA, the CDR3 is TGCGCCAGCAGCTCCCAGGGGGGATGGGATGCTGAAGCTTTCTTT.

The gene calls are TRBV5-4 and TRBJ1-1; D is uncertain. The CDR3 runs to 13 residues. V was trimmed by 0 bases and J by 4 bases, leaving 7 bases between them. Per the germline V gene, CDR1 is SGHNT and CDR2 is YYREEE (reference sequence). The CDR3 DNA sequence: TGTGCCAGCAGCTTGGGGTTTGGCACTGAAGCTTTCTTT. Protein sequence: CASSLGFGTEAFF.

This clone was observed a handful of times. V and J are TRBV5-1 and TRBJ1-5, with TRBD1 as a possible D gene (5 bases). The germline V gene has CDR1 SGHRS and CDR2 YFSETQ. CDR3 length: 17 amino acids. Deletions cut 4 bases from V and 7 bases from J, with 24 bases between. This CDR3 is CASSPGGGGFDGQPQHF. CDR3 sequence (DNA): TGCGCCAGCAGCCCTGGTGGGGGGGGATTCGATGGGCAGCCCCAGCATTTT.